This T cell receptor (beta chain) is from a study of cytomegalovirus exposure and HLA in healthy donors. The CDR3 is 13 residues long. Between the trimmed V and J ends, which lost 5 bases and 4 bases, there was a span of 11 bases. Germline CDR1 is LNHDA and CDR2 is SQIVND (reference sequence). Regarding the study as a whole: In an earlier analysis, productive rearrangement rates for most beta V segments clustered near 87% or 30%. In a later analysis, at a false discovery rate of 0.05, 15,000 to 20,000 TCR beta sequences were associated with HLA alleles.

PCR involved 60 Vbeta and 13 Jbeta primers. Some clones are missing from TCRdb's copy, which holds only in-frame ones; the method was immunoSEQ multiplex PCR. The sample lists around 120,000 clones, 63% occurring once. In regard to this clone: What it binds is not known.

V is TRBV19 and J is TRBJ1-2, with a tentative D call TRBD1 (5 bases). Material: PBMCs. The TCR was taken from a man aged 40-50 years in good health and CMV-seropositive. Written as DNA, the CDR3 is TGTGCCAGTAGTCAAGGGGCGGTCTATGGCTACACCTTC. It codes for CASSQGAVYGYTF.